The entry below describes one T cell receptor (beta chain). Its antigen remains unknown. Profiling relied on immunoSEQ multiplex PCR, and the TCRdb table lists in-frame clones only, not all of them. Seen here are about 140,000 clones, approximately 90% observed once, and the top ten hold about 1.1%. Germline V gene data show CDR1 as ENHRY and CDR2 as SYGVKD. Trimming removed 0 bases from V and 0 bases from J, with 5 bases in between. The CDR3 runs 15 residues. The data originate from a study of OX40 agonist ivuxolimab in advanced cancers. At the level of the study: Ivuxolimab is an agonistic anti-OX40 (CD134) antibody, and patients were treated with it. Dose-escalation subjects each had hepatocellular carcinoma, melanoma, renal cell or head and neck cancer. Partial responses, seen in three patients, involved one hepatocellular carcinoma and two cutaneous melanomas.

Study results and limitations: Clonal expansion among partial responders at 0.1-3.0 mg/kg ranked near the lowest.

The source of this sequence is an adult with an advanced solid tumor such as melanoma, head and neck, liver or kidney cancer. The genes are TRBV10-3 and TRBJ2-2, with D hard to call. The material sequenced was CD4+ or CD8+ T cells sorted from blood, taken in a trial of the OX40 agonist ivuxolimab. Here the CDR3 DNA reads TGTGCCATCAGTGAGTCTCAAACGAACACCGGGGAGCTGTTTTTT. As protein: CAISESQTNTGELFF.